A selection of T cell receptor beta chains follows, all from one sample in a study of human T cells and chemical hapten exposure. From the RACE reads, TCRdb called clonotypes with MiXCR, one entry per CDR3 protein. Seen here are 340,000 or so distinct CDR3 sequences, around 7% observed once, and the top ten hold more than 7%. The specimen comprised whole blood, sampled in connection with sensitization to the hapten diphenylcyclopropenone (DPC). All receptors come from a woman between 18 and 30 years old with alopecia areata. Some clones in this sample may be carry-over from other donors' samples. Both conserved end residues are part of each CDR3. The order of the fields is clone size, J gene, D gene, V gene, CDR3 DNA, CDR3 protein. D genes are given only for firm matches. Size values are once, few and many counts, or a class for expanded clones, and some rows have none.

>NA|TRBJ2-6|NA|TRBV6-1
TGTGCCAGCAGAGGGAGGGACAGCCGTGGTCCTGGGGCCAACGTCCTGACTTTC
CASRGRDSRGPGANVLTF
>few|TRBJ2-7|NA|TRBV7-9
TGTGCCAGCAGCAGTCTAGGGTACTCCTCCTACGAGCAGTACTTC
CASSSLGYSSYEQYF
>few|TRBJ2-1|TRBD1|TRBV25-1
TGTGCCAGCAGTACACCGGGACAGACCTACAATGAGCAGTTCTTC
CASSTPGQTYNEQFF
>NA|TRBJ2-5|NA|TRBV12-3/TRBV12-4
TGTGCCAGCAGTTTATCGGGGTATCAACAAGAGACCCAGTACTTC
CASSLSGYQQETQYF
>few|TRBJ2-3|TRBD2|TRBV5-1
TGCGCCAGCTGGGGGGGTTTAGGGCGGACAGATACGCAGTATTTT
CASWGGLGRTDTQYF
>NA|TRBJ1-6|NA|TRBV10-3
TGTGCCATCAGTGAGTCGCGATTCAGGGATCACTCACCCCTCCACTTT
CAISESRFRDHSPLHF
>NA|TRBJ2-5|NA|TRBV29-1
TGCAGCGTTGTAGATTGGGGGAGCCAAGAGACCCAGTACTTC
CSVVDWGSQETQYF
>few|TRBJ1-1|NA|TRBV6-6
TGTGCCAGCACCCTAGGGGGAGGCGGTTCGAACACTGAAGCTTTCTTT
CASTLGGGGSNTEAFF
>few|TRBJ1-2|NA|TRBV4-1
TGCGCCAGCAGCCAGAAGTGGGACGAACTTAACTATGGCCACACCTTC
CASSQKWDELNYGHTF
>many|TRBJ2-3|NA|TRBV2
TGTGCCAGCAGTGAACTGAGCCGCACAGATACGCAGTATTTT
CASSELSRTDTQYF
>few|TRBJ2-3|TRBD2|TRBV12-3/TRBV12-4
TGTGCCAGCAGTCCCCCCGGGGGGGGCACAGATACGCAGTATTTT
CASSPPGGGTDTQYF
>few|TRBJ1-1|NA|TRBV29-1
TGCAGCGTTGCGGTTAACCGGGAGGCTTTCTTT
CSVAVNREAFF
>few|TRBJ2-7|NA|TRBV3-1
TGTGCCAGCAGCCCAGAGGGTAGGGAGCAGTACTTC
CASSPEGREQYF
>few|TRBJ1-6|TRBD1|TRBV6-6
TGTGCCAGCAGTTACTCAGGGGGACAGGGGAGCCCACCCCTCCACTTT
CASSYSGGQGSPPLHF
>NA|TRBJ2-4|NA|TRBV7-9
TGTGCCAGCAGCTCGCCGTATGGGCTTAAAAACATTCAGTACTTC
CASSSPYGLKNIQYF
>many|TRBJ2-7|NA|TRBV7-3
TGTGCCAGCAGCCCTTCTAGCTCACCCATAGACGAGCAGTACTTC
CASSPSSSPIDEQYF
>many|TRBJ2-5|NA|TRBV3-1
TGTGCCAGCAGCCAAGGATCAGGGAGTAAAGGAGAGACCCAGTACTTC
CASSQGSGSKGETQYF
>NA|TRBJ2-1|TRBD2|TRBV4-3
TGCGCCAGCAGCCAAGACTCGTGGGCTAGCGGGGGGGCCCCCTACAATGAGCAGTTCTTC
CASSQDSWASGGAPYNEQFF
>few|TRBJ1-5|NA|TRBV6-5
TGTGCCAGAGATAGTTGGGGGAATGGCAATCAGCCCCAGCATTTT
CARDSWGNGNQPQHF
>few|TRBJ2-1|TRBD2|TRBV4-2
TGTGCCAGCAGCCGAACTAGCGGGGGGACTAATGAGCAGTTCTTC
CASSRTSGGTNEQFF
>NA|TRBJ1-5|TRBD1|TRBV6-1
TGTGCCAGCAGTGAAGTCTTGCGCCCGACAGGGCTCTGGACTTATAGCAATCAGCCCCAGCATTTT
CASSEVLRPTGLWTYSNQPQHF
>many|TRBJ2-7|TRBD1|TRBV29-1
TGCAGCGCATGGACAGGAGCCTACGAGCAGTACTTC
CSAWTGAYEQYF
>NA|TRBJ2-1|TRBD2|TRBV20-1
TGCAGTGCTGTTGGCGGGGGGGGCCCCTTCTTC
CSAVGGGGPFF
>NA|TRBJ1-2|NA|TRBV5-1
TGCGCCAGCAGCTTGGATGAGGGTGGCTATGGCTACACCTTC
CASSLDEGGYGYTF
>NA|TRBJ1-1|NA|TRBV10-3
TGTGCCATCAGGTCCCAAGGAATGAACACTGAAGCTTTCTTT
CAIRSQGMNTEAFF